The T cell receptor beta chain described here comes from a study of cytomegalovirus exposure and HLA in healthy donors. As regards this clone: No antigen is known for it.

CDR1 and CDR2 from the germline V gene are SGHKS and YYEKEE (reference sequence). This CDR3 is 14 amino acids long. J gave up 3 bases and V 4 bases, and 4 bases lay outside the gene matches. The PCR contained 60 Vbeta and 13 Jbeta primers. Original methodology: In a later analysis, the count reached tens of millions of unique TCR beta chains, with about 12 million shared. Produced via immunoSEQ multiplex PCR; TCRdb's table is partial and in-frame only. The V and J calls and clone size are taken from that table; D and trimming were inferred from the DNA. The table shows 100,000 to 150,000 clones, with under 85% occurring only once. The study, taken as a whole, reports: In a later analysis, HLA-C alleles had the fewest associated TCRs, DRB1 alleles the most. Equally common other TCR beta chains were less clonally expanded than HLA-associated ones, a later analysis found. Sequencing had likely introduced a cluster of highly shared sequence variants as an artifact.

This TCR was sampled from a woman in her 40s in good health and CMV-seropositive. Specimen: PBMCs. This rearrangement joins TRBV5-5 to TRBJ1-1; TRBD1 matches at 9 bases. The CDR3 region has the DNA TGTGCCAGCAGCCTCTGGACAGGGGACACTGAAGCTTTCTTT. This gives the protein CASSLWTGDTEAFF. The full variable domain, with the rest looked up from reference TRBV5-5 and TRBJ1-1, is DAGVTQSPTHLIKTRGQQVTLRCSPISGHKSVSWYQQVLGQGPQFIFQYYEKEERGRGNFPDRFSARQFPNYSSELNVNALLLGDSALYLCASSLWTGDTEAFFGQGTRLTVV.